The 25 T cell receptor beta chains listed next were all sequenced from one sample in a study of Ad26.COV2.S vaccination and SARS-CoV-2 variants. Treatment described: about 20 received Ad26.COV2.S at low or high dose, single or two shots; about 5 received placebo; per-sample allocation not given. Day 63 after the first vaccine or placebo injection was the time point for sampling. Profiled with immunoSEQ multiplex PCR; TCRdb holds only in-frame clones, not every one. The sample has 300,000 to 400,000 clones, more than 85% seen once; the top ten hold roughly 4.8%. This specimen consisted of peripheral blood, obtained in a trial of Ad26.COV2.S vaccine versus placebo. The receptors were sampled from a person aged 18 to 59 who received the Ad26.COV2.S COVID-19 vaccine or a placebo.

This chain uses TRBV20-1 with TRBJ2-3; D is unclear. Deletions cut 2 bases from V and 4 bases from J, with 4 bases between. Germline CDR1 is DFQATT and CDR2 is SNEGSKA (reference sequence). The CDR3 runs to 11 residues. CDR3 sequence: CSARKADTQYF. The CDR3 DNA is TGCAGTGCTAGAAAGGCAGATACGCAGTATTTT.

This clone has just a few counts. The J gene is TRBJ1-1, the V gene TRBV19; D gene uncertain. V was pared by 3 bases and J by 1 base, with 9 bases between. CDR3 size: 14 residues. The germline V gene has CDR1 LNHDA and CDR2 SQIVND (reference sequence). The CDR3: CASSIATPNTEAFF. CDR3 nucleotides: TGTGCCAGTAGTATCGCGACACCGAACACTGAAGCTTTCTTT.

V is TRBV6-1 and J is TRBJ1-1; 8 nucleotides line up with TRBD1. Trimming at V came to 0 bases and at J to 0 bases, leaving 12 bases not matched to a gene. The germline V gene encodes CDR1 MNHNS and CDR2 SASEGT. This CDR3 is 19 amino acids long. CDR3: CASSEALISPGGMNTEAFF. CDR3 sequence (DNA): TGTGCCAGCAGTGAAGCTTTGATTTCTCCAGGGGGCATGAACACTGAAGCTTTCTTT.

V is TRBV20-1 and J is TRBJ1-2; D is uncertain. This CDR3 is built from 11 residues. Trimming cost V 3 bases and J 4 bases, with 6 bases left between them. Germline V gene sequence: CDR1 DFQATT, CDR2 SNEGSKA (reference sequence). The CDR3, as DNA: TGCAGTGCTAGTCCCCTCTATGGCTACACCTTC. Its translation is CSASPLYGYTF.

The chain joins TRBV19 to TRBJ2-1; D is possibly TRBD2 (6 bases). V lost 3 bases and J lost 4, with 16 bases in between. CDR3 size: 16 residues. CDR1 is LNHDA, CDR2 SQIVND, per germline (reference sequence). The CDR3 nucleotides read TGTGCCAGTAGTATCCGGAGGGGAACGGGGTACAATGAGCAGTTCTTC. Its translation: CASSIRRGTGYNEQFF.

The chain couples TRBV6-5 to TRBJ2-1, with TRBD1 identical over 8 bases. The CDR3 has 15 amino acids. Germline assignment: CDR1 MNHEY and CDR2 SVGAGI. V lost 4 bases to trimming and J lost 2 bases; unmatched junction nucleotides: 4. The CDR3 here is CASSLTGAAYNEQFF. CDR3 in DNA: TGTGCCAGCAGTTTGACAGGGGCGGCCTACAATGAGCAGTTCTTC.

As for this clone: The sample carries other DNA sequences with the same CDR3. The chain joins TRBV7-9 to TRBJ2-3, with 7 bases aligning to TRBD2. Germline lookup yields CDR1 SEHNR and CDR2 FQNEAQ (reference sequence). The CDR3 sequence is 14 residues long. The V segment lost 3 bases and the J segment 1 base; nucleotides outside the gene matches: 1. Written as DNA, the CDR3 is TGTGCCAGCAGCTTGCTAGCGGGCACAGATACGCAGTATTTT. This encodes CASSLLAGTDTQYF.

The chain has TRBV18 and TRBJ2-5; 7 nucleotides match TRBD2. Germline CDR1 and CDR2: KGHSH and LQKENI. This CDR3 is built from 15 residues. Trimming took 4 bases from V and 3 from J; bases not matched to a gene: 8. The CDR3 DNA reads TGTGCCAGCTCACTTAACCGGGACTACGAAGAGACCCAGTACTTC. Its translation: CASSLNRDYEETQYF.

The chain combines TRBV19 with TRBJ2-3; unclear D gene. There are 13 residues in the CDR3. The V end lost 1 base, the J end lost 6 bases, and 8 bases lay between the germline ends. The V gene's germline CDR1 is LNHDA and CDR2 SQIVND (reference sequence). Here the CDR3 DNA reads TGTGCCAGTAGTATAGTACCGGCTGATACGCAGTATTTT. This translates into CASSIVPADTQYF. Filled out from reference TRBV19 and TRBJ2-3, the complete variable domain reads DGGITQSPKYLFRKEGQNVTLSCEQNLNHDAMYWYRQDPGQGLRLIYYSQIVNDFQKGDIAEGYSVSREKKESFPLTVTSAQKNPTAFYLCASSIVPADTQYFGPGTRLTVL.

The chain recombines TRBV29-1 with TRBJ2-1, with 9 bases that match TRBD2. Germline V gene data show CDR1 as SQVTM and CDR2 as ANQGSEA. Trimming at V came to 4 bases and at J to 5 bases, leaving 12 bases not matched to a gene. CDR3 length equals 16 residues. Here the CDR3 reads CSVGPSGESYDNEQFF. CDR3 nucleotide sequence: TGCAGCGTTGGTCCTAGCGGGGAGTCCTACGACAATGAGCAGTTCTTC.

The chain recombines TRBV6-1 with TRBJ2-5; TRBD1 matches 7 bases. This CDR3 region has 14 residues. The germline V gene encodes CDR1 MNHNS and CDR2 SASEGT. The V segment lost 5 bases and the J segment 1 base; nucleotides outside the gene matches: 4. CDR3 in amino acids: CASSSWDSQETQYF. CDR3 nucleotide sequence: TGTGCCAGCAGTTCCTGGGACAGCCAAGAGACCCAGTACTTC.

The chain combines TRBV5-6 with TRBJ2-7; the D gene is possibly TRBD2 (6 bases). V was pared by 4 bases and J by 2 bases, with 22 bases between. Per the germline V gene, CDR1 is SGHDT and CDR2 is YYEEEE. The CDR3 has 17 residues. The CDR3 is CASSKGPGWGVTYEQYF. The CDR3 nucleotides are TGTGCCAGCAGCAAAGGCCCCGGCTGGGGGGTGACCTACGAGCAGTACTTC.

This chain joins TRBV5-5 and TRBJ2-7; TRBD1 matches 7 bases. V lost 5 bases to trimming and J lost 3 bases; unmatched junction nucleotides: 11. CDR3 size: 15 residues. Germline V CDR1 and CDR2: SGHKS, YYEKEE (reference sequence). The CDR3 sequence: CASRMGQNSIYEQYF. CDR3 in DNA: TGTGCCAGCAGGATGGGACAGAACTCGATCTACGAGCAGTACTTC.

The V call is TRBV18, the J call TRBJ1-2; D uncertain. V was shortened by 2 bases and J by 8 bases, with 12 bases between the two germline ends. Germline values: CDR1 KGHSH, CDR2 LQKENI. This CDR3 is built from 13 residues. The CDR3 coding sequence is TGTGCCAGCTCACCAGACTCTGGGTACGGCTACACCTTC. This translates into CASSPDSGYGYTF.

The chain joins TRBV4-3 to TRBJ2-1, with D possibly being TRBD1 (5 bases). Trimming took off 3 bases at V and 4 bases at J, with 10 bases between the two ends. This CDR3 comprises 14 residues. Per the germline V gene, CDR1 is LGHNA and CDR2 is YSLEER. CDR3 sequence: CASSQADRYNEQFF. The DNA for the CDR3 is TGCGCCAGCAGCCAGGCTGACAGATACAATGAGCAGTTCTTC.

This chain connects TRBV19 to TRBJ2-1; D call uncertain. V lost 3 bases and J lost 6, with 15 bases in between. There are 15 residues in the CDR3. Germline V gene lookup returns CDR1 LNHDA and CDR2 SQIVND (reference sequence). CDR3 sequence reads: CASSMSTGKGNEQFF. CDR3 sequence (DNA): TGTGCCAGTAGTATGAGCACTGGGAAGGGCAATGAGCAGTTCTTC.

The chain carries TRBV18 and TRBJ2-1, with 12 bases fitting TRBD2. The CDR3 covers 16 residues. Germline loops: CDR1 KGHSH, CDR2 LQKENI. With V trimmed by 2 bases and J by 3 bases, 2 bases remained unmatched. The CDR3 DNA sequence: TGTGCCAGCTCACCATGGACTAGCGGGGACTACAATGAGCAGTTCTTC. Translation gives CASSPWTSGDYNEQFF.

The genes are TRBV9 and TRBJ1-2, with TRBD1 identical over 9 bases. Germline values: CDR1 SGDLS, CDR2 YYNGEE. With 0 bases clipped from V and 4 bases from J, the junction kept 4 bases outside the gene matches. This CDR3 comprises 15 residues. The DNA for the CDR3 is TGTGCCAGCAGCGTAGCTACGGGACAGGGCTATGGCTACACCTTC. It specifies CASSVATGQGYGYTF.

This clone was seen once. The V and J genes are TRBV28 and TRBJ1-4; the D is unclear. CDR3 size: 14 residues. The V gene's germline CDR1 is MDHEN and CDR2 SYDVKM. The germline V and J ends were trimmed by 5 bases and 0 bases, with 7 bases remaining between them. The chain's CDR3 is CASSPPATNEKLFF. In DNA form, the CDR3 reads TGTGCCAGCAGTCCCCCAGCAACTAATGAAAAACTGTTTTTT.

The V and J genes are TRBV13 and TRBJ2-3; D not resolved. Deletions cut 2 bases from V and 3 bases from J, with 12 bases between. CDR3 length: 15 amino acids. Looked up from germline, CDR1 is PRHDT and CDR2 is FYEKMQ (reference sequence). This CDR3 is CASSLRSSVTDTQYF. CDR3 nucleotides: TGTGCCAGCAGCTTACGAAGCTCCGTGACAGATACGCAGTATTTT.

The chain employs TRBV4-1 and TRBJ2-7, with TRBD2 matching over 14 bases. The CDR3 is made up of 19 amino acids. Trimming at V came to 4 bases and at J to 5 bases, leaving 16 bases not matched to a gene. CDR1 and CDR2 from the germline V gene are MGHRA and YSYEKL. Here the CDR3 reads CASSRDGGTSGSKGNEQYF. The DNA for the CDR3 is TGCGCCAGCAGCCGCGATGGAGGGACTAGCGGGAGTAAGGGGAACGAGCAGTACTTC.

The chain links TRBV5-5 to TRBJ1-2, with a tentative D call TRBD1 (5 bases). The V gene lost 1 base and the J gene lost 4 bases, with 11 bases spanning the gap. This CDR3 region has 14 residues. CDR1 is SGHKS and CDR2 is YYEKEE in the germline V gene (reference sequence). This chain's CDR3 is CASSLQGRGYGYTF. The DNA of the CDR3 is TGTGCCAGCAGCTTGCAGGGTCGGGGCTATGGCTACACCTTC. Based on the CDR3 plus reference TRBV5-5 and TRBJ1-2, the full variable domain is DAGVTQSPTHLIKTRGQQVTLRCSPISGHKSVSWYQQVLGQGPQFIFQYYEKEERGRGNFPDRFSARQFPNYSSELNVNALLLGDSALYLCASSLQGRGYGYTFGSGTRLTVV.

This clone appeared a single time. The chain uses TRBV5-1 and TRBJ1-4; D is uncertain. Germline loops: CDR1 SGHRS, CDR2 YFSETQ. The V gene lost 4 bases and the J gene lost 3 bases, with 10 bases spanning the gap. The CDR3 covers 14 residues. In DNA, the CDR3 is TGCGCCAGCAGCCCGTCTGCTTCTAATGAAAAACTGTTTTTT. Amino acid sequence: CASSPSASNEKLFF. The full variable domain, with the rest looked up from reference TRBV5-1 and TRBJ1-4, is KAGVTQTPRYLIKTRGQQVTLSCSPISGHRSVSWYQQTPGQGLQFLFEYFSETQRNKGNFPGRFSGRQFSNSRSEMNVSTLELGDSALYLCASSPSASNEKLFFGSGTQLSVL.

V and J are TRBV4-1 and TRBJ2-2; the match to TRBD2 covers 9 bases. CDR3 length: 19 amino acids. Germline loops: CDR1 MGHRA, CDR2 YSYEKL. V was clipped by 0 bases and J by 4 bases; unmatched bases: 12. The CDR3 loop reads CASSQDRFLAGFSTGELFF. The CDR3 DNA sequence: TGCGCCAGCAGCCAAGATCGTTTCCTAGCGGGATTTTCCACCGGGGAGCTGTTTTTT.

The chain couples TRBV6-6 to TRBJ2-7, with D perhaps matching TRBD2 (5 bases). V lost 0 bases and J 1 base, leaving 10 bases between the germline ends. The CDR3 sequence is 15 residues long. Germline V gene data show CDR1 as MNHNY and CDR2 as SVGAGI (reference sequence). The CDR3 nucleotides read TGTGCCAGCAGTTACTCTCAGCGGACGTCCTACGAGCAGTACTTC. As protein: CASSYSQRTSYEQYF.